This entry lists 10 T cell receptor beta chains sequenced from one sample in a study of T-cell reconstitution after alpha-beta-depleted transplantation in children (dated by TCRdb to between 2015 and 2016). Preparation of the library involved PCR. The listed sequencing device is Illumina HiSeq 2500. To normalize quantification of the TCRbeta repertoire, the TCR libraries were built with molecular barcoding that relied on unique molecular identifiers. Through fastp at Q25 and MiXCR, TCRdb rebuilt clones from the public reads, retaining in-frame beta chains. Each CDR3 protein appears once, grouped with its most common genes and DNA. The sample contains hundreds of thousands of distinct CDR3 sequences, around a third of them found a single time. The ten top clones hold less than 2.5% of the sample. The sample in question was PBMCs from the stem cell graft donor, obtained from the stem cell graft. These receptor sequences come from a human donor who donated a stem cell graft to a child with aplastic anemia.

There are a few counts of this clonotype. The chain recombines TRBV29-1 with TRBJ2-1; TRBD2 is a possible D gene (6 bases). Deletions cut 8 bases from V and 5 bases from J, with 16 bases between. This CDR3 comprises 13 residues. Germline loops: CDR1 SQVTM, CDR2 ANQGSEA. The CDR3 coding sequence is TGCAGCTCTCAGGCTAGCGAGCACAATGAGCAGTTCTTC. Its translation: CSSQASEHNEQFF.

The rearrangement uses TRBV7-8 and TRBJ1-1, with a weak D call TRBD1 (6 bases). Germline values: CDR1 SGHVS, CDR2 FQNEAQ. V lost 0 bases and J 0 bases, leaving 8 bases between the germline ends. This CDR3 contains 15 residues. The CDR3 here is CASSLAGHLNTEAFF. CDR3 in DNA: TGTGCCAGCAGCTTAGCGGGACACTTGAACACTGAAGCTTTCTTT. Together with reference TRBV7-8 and TRBJ1-1, the CDR3 gives the full variable domain: GAGVSQSPRYKVAKRGQDVALRCDPISGHVSLFWYQQALGQGPEFLTYFQNEAQLDKSGLPSDRFFAERPEGSVSTLKIQRTQQEDSAVYLCASSLAGHLNTEAFFGQGTRLTVV.

The rearrangement joins TRBV7-9 to TRBJ1-3; 8 bases align to TRBD1. This CDR3 spans 15 amino acids. V gave up 5 bases and J gave up 2 bases; unmatched junction bases: 5. CDR1 and CDR2 (germline): SEHNR, FQNEAQ (reference sequence). CDR3 sequence reads: CASSLPQGAGNTIYF. The CDR3 nucleotides read TGTGCCAGCAGCCTCCCACAGGGGGCTGGAAACACCATATATTTT.

This chain links TRBV12-3 or TRBV12-4 with TRBJ2-1; either TRBD1 or TRBD2 may fit D (5 bases each). V lost 6 bases, J lost 3 bases, and 15 bases lay in between. This CDR3 is 15 amino acids long. The CDR3 is CASSLGTLIYNEQFF. The CDR3 bases are TGTGCCAGCAGCCTCGGGACCCTAATCTACAATGAGCAGTTCTTC.

The rearrangement links TRBV28 to TRBJ1-1, with unresolved D. The V end lost 6 bases, the J end lost 0 bases, and 14 bases lay between the germline ends. Germline CDR1 and CDR2: MDHEN and SYDVKM. The CDR3 totals 15 residues. The CDR3 is CASSLPTSLNTEAFF. CDR3 bases: TGTGCCAGCAGCCTACCGACATCTCTGAACACTGAAGCTTTCTTT.

This clonotype was counted only a few times. The rearrangement links TRBV20-1 to TRBJ2-1; D call uncertain. The V gene's germline CDR1 is DFQATT and CDR2 SNEGSKA (reference sequence). V lost 3 bases, J lost 6 bases, and 12 bases lay in between. CDR3 length: 13 amino acids. The CDR3 here is CSASAAHSNEQFF. For the CDR3, the DNA is TGCAGTGCTAGCGCAGCGCACTCCAATGAGCAGTTCTTC.

This clonotype was counted a few times. The DNA of the CDR3 is TGTGCCAGCAGCCAGAGGTATGGGATGAACACCGGGGAGCTGTTTTTT. Translating it yields CASSQRYGMNTGELFF. The chain uses TRBV11-2 and TRBJ2-2, with no clear D. The V and J ends lost 5 bases and 1 base respectively, with 14 bases between them. The germline gives CDR1 SGHAT, CDR2 FQNNGV. The CDR3 runs 16 residues. The full variable domain, with the rest looked up from reference TRBV11-2 and TRBJ2-2, is EAGVAQSPRYKIIEKRQSVAFWCNPISGHATLYWYQQILGQGPKLLIQFQNNGVVDDSQLPKDRFSAERLKGVDSTLKIQPAKLEDSAVYLCASSQRYGMNTGELFFGEGSRLTVL.

The chain uses TRBV12-3 or TRBV12-4 and TRBJ1-1, with D hard to call. V was shortened by 5 bases and J by 4 bases, with 14 bases between the two germline ends. The CDR3 is 14 amino acids. The CDR3 sequence is CASSPREGGTEAFF. For the CDR3, the DNA is TGTGCCAGCAGTCCGCGCGAGGGCGGCACTGAAGCTTTCTTT.

The rearrangement uses TRBV6-2 or TRBV6-3 and TRBJ1-1, with 8 bases identical to TRBD1. CDR3 length: 15 residues. Germline lookup yields CDR1 MNHEY and CDR2 SVGEGT. The V segment lost 5 bases and the J segment 1 base; nucleotides outside the gene matches: 6. CDR3 sequence reads: CASSHSGTGNTEAFF. CDR3 nucleotides: TGTGCCAGCAGTCATTCCGGGACAGGGAACACTGAAGCTTTCTTT.

The chain is built from TRBV24-1 and TRBJ2-1; D is undetermined. Germline CDR1 is KGHDR and CDR2 is SFDVKD. V was cut by 3 bases and J by 5 bases, with 19 bases left in between. The CDR3 is made up of 17 amino acids. CDR3 region: CATSDPLGVGGHNEQFF. The CDR3 DNA is TGTGCCACCAGTGATCCCCTGGGTGTGGGCGGACACAATGAGCAGTTCTTC.